The rows below give T cell receptor beta chains drawn from one sample of a study of blood T cell repertoires in COVID-19. TCRdb's table, derived via immunoSEQ multiplex PCR, lists solely in-frame clones and lacks some. The sample has around 120,000 clones, about 80% seen once. Specimen: peripheral blood. These receptors were collected from an elderly woman with acute or convalescent COVID-19. Each CDR3 is given with its conserved first and last residue. A D gene is named only where the DNA matches it firmly. Clone sizes are given selectively: once, few, many, or a class where the clone is expanded.

CASSLGGSPLHF TGTGCCAGCAGCCTAGGAGGTTCACCCCTCCACTTT - TRBJ1-6 TRBV28 once
CASSQEGGVYEKLFF TGCGCCAGCAGCCAAGAGGGAGGGGTTTATGAAAAACTGTTTTTT - TRBJ1-4 TRBV4-1 few
CASSFRQGATEAFF TGTGCCAGCAGTTTTCGACAGGGTGCCACTGAAGCTTTCTTT TRBD1 TRBJ1-1 TRBV6-6 -
CATSRDSGGGVGQPQHF TGTGCCACCAGCAGAGATTCGGGAGGGGGCGTCGGTCAGCCCCAGCATTTT TRBD1 TRBJ1-5 TRBV15 -
CASSLDRVGYTF TGCGCCAGCAGCTTGGACAGGGTTGGCTACACCTTC - TRBJ1-2 TRBV5-1 few
CASSHDRVPTNEKLFF TGTGCCAGCAGCCACGACAGGGTTCCGACTAATGAAAAACTGTTTTTT TRBD1 TRBJ1-4 TRBV4-2 -
CASSRDRASGNGYTF TGTGCCAGCAGCCGGGACAGGGCCTCAGGGAATGGCTACACCTTC TRBD1 TRBJ1-2 TRBV5-6 once
CASSSRGGLRGTYEQYF TGTGCCAGCAGCTCCCGGGGGGGGCTAAGGGGGACCTACGAGCAGTACTTC TRBD2 TRBJ2-7 TRBV5-4 -
CASRGRGYGYTF TGTGCCAGCAGGGGGAGAGGCTATGGCTACACCTTC - TRBJ1-2 TRBV28 -
CASSTRDRPNSPLHF TGTGCCAGCAGTACCCGGGACAGGCCTAATTCACCCCTCCACTTT TRBD1 TRBJ1-6 TRBV6-5 -
CATSNPDSSSGNTIYF TGTGCCACCAGCAACCCCGACTCGTCCTCTGGAAACACCATATATTTT - TRBJ1-3 TRBV15 few
CASSQQGSNQPQHF TGTGCCAGTAGTCAACAGGGTTCCAATCAGCCCCAGCATTTT - TRBJ1-5 TRBV19 -
CASSFGGADSPLHF TGTGCCAGCAGCTTCGGAGGGGCAGATTCACCCCTCCACTTT - TRBJ1-6 TRBV7-9 -
CAWAKGGDGYTF TGTGCCTGGGCCAAGGGAGGGGATGGCTACACCTTC - TRBJ1-2 TRBV30 -
CASSAQGADTEAFF TGTGCCAGCAGTGCACAGGGGGCGGACACTGAAGCTTTCTTT TRBD1 TRBJ1-1 TRBV2 -
CASSPDEGAWETQYF TGTGCCAGCAGCCCCGACGAGGGAGCGTGGGAGACCCAGTACTTC - TRBJ2-5 TRBV7-8 -
CASSFTGNTEAFF TGTGCCAGCAGCTTTACAGGGAACACTGAAGCTTTCTTT - TRBJ1-1 TRBV7-3 -
CASSPDRVGNEQFF TGTGCCAGCAGCCCCGACAGGGTAGGCAATGAGCAGTTCTTC TRBD1 TRBJ2-1 TRBV9 -
CASSWLAGGPSDTQYF TGTGCCAGCAGCTGGTTAGCGGGGGGGCCCTCAGATACGCAGTATTTT TRBD2 TRBJ2-3 TRBV5-4 few
CASSIGGTGAQETQYF TGTGCCAGTAGTATAGGCGGGACAGGGGCACAAGAGACCCAGTACTTC TRBD1 TRBJ2-5 TRBV19 once
CASSESGQINQPQHF TGTGCCAGCAGTGAATCCGGACAGATAAATCAGCCCCAGCATTTT - TRBJ1-5 TRBV25-1 -
CASTSPSYNEQFF TGTGCCAGCACCAGTCCATCCTACAATGAGCAGTTCTTC - TRBJ2-1 TRBV6-5 -
CSVEDREGYNEQFF TGCAGCGTTGAAGACAGGGAGGGATACAATGAGCAGTTCTTC TRBD2 TRBJ2-1 TRBV29-1 -
CASSLAGGQSGELFF TGTGCCAGCAGCTTAGCGGGGGGGCAGTCCGGGGAGCTGTTTTTT - TRBJ2-2 TRBV7-8 once
CSVVLAGTDTQYF TGCAGCGTTGTCCTAGCGGGTACAGATACGCAGTATTTT TRBD2 TRBJ2-3 TRBV29-1 -
CASSLEGLYGYTF TGTGCCAGCAGCCTAGAGGGCCTCTATGGCTACACCTTC - TRBJ1-2 TRBV2 -
CASSFRNNYGYTF TGTGCCAGCAGTTTCAGGAATAACTATGGCTACACCTTC - TRBJ1-2 TRBV5-4 -
CASSRTGGDQPQHF TGTGCCAGCAGCCGGACAGGGGGGGATCAGCCCCAGCATTTT TRBD1 TRBJ1-5 TRBV5-5 -
CASSPPGLAGITDTQYF TGTGCCAGCAGTCCTCCGGGACTAGCGGGGATCACAGATACGCAGTATTTT TRBD2 TRBJ2-3 TRBV6-6 -
CASSLNPGQGGYEQYF TGTGCCAGCAGCCTTAACCCGGGACAGGGTGGCTACGAGCAGTACTTC TRBD1 TRBJ2-7 TRBV7-9 -
CASSSRTSGYNEQFF TGTGCCAGTAGTAGCCGGACTAGCGGGTACAATGAGCAGTTCTTC TRBD2 TRBJ2-1 TRBV19 once
CATSRGDRVEAFF TGTGCCACCAGCAGAGGAGACAGGGTTGAAGCTTTCTTT TRBD1 TRBJ1-1 TRBV15 few
CASSLGLAGAGETQYF TGTGCCAGCAGCCTGGGACTAGCGGGAGCGGGAGAGACCCAGTACTTC TRBD2 TRBJ2-5 TRBV3-1/TRBV3-2 once
CASSVPKTQGGDSPLHF TGTGCCAGCAGTGTCCCAAAGACACAGGGTGGTGATTCACCCCTCCACTTT - TRBJ1-6 TRBV6-1 -
CASSLGGGPLNEQFF TGTGCCAGCAGTTTAGGCGGGGGGCCGCTCAATGAGCAGTTCTTC TRBD2 TRBJ2-1 TRBV27 -
CASSSAPLRDNEQFF TGTGCCAGCAGCTCCGCTCCCCTCAGGGACAATGAGCAGTTCTTC - TRBJ2-1 TRBV7-2 -
CASILTGGKIEAFF TGTGCCAGCATTCTGACAGGGGGCAAAATAGAAGCTTTCTTT TRBD1 TRBJ1-1 TRBV6-5 once
CASSDGSAGNNEQFF TGTGCCAGCAGTGATGGTAGCGCCGGTAACAATGAGCAGTTCTTC - TRBJ2-1 TRBV6-1 -
CASSPGFGLNEKLFF TGTGCCAGCTCACCAGGTTTCGGACTTAATGAAAAACTGTTTTTT - TRBJ1-4 TRBV18 once
CASSFFAGGLLGTDTQYF TGTGCCAGCAGTTTCTTTGCGGGAGGGCTACTAGGCACAGATACGCAGTATTTT TRBD2 TRBJ2-3 TRBV27 -
CASSPTGNTIYF TGTGCCAGCAGCCCCACAGGGAATACCATATATTTT - TRBJ1-3 TRBV7-2 -
CASSIGGLGGGDEQFF TGTGCCAGTAGTATAGGTGGGTTGGGAGGCGGTGATGAGCAGTTCTTC - TRBJ2-1 TRBV19 -
CASSLWSPIGYTF TGTGCCAGCAGTTTATGGTCCCCTATTGGCTACACCTTC - TRBJ1-2 TRBV28 -